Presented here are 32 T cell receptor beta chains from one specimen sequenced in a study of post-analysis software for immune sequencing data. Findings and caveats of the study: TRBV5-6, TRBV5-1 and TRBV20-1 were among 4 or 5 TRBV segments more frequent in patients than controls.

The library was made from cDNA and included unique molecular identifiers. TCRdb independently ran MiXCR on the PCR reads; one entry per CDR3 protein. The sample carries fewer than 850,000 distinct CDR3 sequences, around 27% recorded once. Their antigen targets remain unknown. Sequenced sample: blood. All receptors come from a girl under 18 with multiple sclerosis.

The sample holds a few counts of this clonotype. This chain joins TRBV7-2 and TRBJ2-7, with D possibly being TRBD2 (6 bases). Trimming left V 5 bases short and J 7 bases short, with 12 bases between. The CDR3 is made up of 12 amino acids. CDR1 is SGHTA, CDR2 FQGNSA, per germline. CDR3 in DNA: TGTGCCAGCAGCCTGGTGGCGGGGGAGCAGTACTTC. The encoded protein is CASSLVAGEQYF.

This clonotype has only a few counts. The CDR3 sequence is CASSPRLAGGPSSPYEQYF. In nucleotides, the CDR3 is TGTGCCAGCAGTCCCCGACTAGCGGGAGGGCCATCTTCTCCCTACGAGCAGTACTTC. This chain uses TRBV28 with TRBJ2-7; the match to TRBD2 covers 14 bases. Per the germline V gene, CDR1 is MDHEN and CDR2 is SYDVKM. The CDR3 is 19 residues long. V shed 5 bases and J 2 bases; nucleotides not matched to a gene: 14.

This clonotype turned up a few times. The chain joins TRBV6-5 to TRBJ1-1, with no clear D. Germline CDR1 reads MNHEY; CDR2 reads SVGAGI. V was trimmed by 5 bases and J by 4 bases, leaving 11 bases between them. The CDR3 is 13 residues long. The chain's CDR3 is CASSPDEGTEAFF. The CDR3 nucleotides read TGTGCCAGCAGTCCCGACGAGGGCACTGAAGCTTTCTTT.

The CDR3 DNA reads TGTGCCAGCAGTGGGACAGGGGTAGCCAATGAGCAGTTCTTC. Translation gives CASSGTGVANEQFF. The J gene is TRBJ2-1, the V gene TRBV12-3 or TRBV12-4, with 10 bases aligning to TRBD1. Unmatched junction bases numbered 4, after V lost 5 bases and J lost 6 bases. This CDR3 region has 14 residues.

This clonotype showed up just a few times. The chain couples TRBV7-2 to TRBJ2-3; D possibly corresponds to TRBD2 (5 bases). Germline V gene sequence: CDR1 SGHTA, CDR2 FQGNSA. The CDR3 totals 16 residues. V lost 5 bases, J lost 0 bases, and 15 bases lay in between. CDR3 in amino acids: CASSTLASGSTDTQYF. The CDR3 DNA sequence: TGTGCCAGCAGCACCCTCGCGAGCGGTAGCACAGATACGCAGTATTTT.

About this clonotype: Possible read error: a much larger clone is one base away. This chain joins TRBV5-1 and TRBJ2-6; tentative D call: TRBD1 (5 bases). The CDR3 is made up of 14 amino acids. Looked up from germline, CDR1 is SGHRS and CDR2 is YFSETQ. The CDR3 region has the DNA TGCGCCAGCAGCTTAGCGTCTGGGGCCAACGTCCCGACTTTC. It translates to CASSLASGANVPTF.

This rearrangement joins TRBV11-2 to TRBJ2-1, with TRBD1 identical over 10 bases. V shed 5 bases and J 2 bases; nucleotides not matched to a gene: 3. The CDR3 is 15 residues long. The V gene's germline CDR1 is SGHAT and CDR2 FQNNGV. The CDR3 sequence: CASSGQGETYNEQFF. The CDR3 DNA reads TGTGCCAGCAGCGGACAGGGGGAAACCTACAATGAGCAGTTCTTC.

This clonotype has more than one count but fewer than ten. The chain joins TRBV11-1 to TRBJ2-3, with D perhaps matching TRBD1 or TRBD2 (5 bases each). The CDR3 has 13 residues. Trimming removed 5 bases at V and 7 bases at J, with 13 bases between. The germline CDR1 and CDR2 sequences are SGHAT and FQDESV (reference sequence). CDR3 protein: CASSESRDHTQYF. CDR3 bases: TGTGCCAGCAGCGAATCCAGGGACCATACGCAGTATTTT.

The CDR3 is CASSGRRKGPNQYTQYF. CDR3 nucleotide sequence: TGTGCCAGCAGCGGACGCCGCAAGGGGCCCAACCAGTATACGCAGTATTTT. The chain has TRBV7-9 and TRBJ2-3, with D maybe TRBD1 (5 bases). The CDR3 loop spans 17 amino acids. Trimming pared 5 bases from V and 7 bases from J, leaving 25 bases between. Germline V CDR1 and CDR2: SEHNR, FQNEAQ (reference sequence).

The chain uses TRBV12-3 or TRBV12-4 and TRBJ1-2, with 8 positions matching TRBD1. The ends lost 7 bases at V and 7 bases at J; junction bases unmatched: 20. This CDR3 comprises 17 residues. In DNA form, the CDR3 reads TGTGCCAGCAACCCCGCGAATAACTTCCTCAGGGGGCTTGGCTACACCTTC. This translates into CASNPANNFLRGLGYTF.

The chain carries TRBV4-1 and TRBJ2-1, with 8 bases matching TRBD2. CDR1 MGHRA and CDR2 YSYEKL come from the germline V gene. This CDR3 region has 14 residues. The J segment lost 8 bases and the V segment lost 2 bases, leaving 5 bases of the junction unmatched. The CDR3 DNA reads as TGCGCCAGCAGCCAACCCGGGGGGGCCGATGAGCAGTTCTTC. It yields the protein CASSQPGGADEQFF.

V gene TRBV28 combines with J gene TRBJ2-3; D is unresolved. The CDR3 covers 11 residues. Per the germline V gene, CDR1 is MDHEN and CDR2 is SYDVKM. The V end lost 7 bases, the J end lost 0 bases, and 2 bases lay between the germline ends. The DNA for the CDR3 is TGTGCCAGCACTAGCACAGATACGCAGTATTTT. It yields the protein CASTSTDTQYF.

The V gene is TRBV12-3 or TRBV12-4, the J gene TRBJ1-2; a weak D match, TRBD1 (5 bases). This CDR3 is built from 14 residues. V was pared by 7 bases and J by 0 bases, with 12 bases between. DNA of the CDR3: TGTGCCAGCACAGTGGGGCGAGCTAACTATGGCTACACCTTC. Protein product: CASTVGRANYGYTF.

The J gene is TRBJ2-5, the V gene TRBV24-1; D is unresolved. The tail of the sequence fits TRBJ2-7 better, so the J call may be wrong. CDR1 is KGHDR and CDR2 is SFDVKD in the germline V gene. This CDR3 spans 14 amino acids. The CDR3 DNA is TGTGCCACCGGCGACTCACACCTTACCTACGAGCAGTACTTC. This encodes CATGDSHLTYEQYF.

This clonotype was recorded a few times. The CDR3 coding sequence is TGTGCCAGCAGCCAAGCCGGGACAGGGGGACAAGAGACCCAGTACTTC. It is translated as CASSQAGTGGQETQYF. This chain links TRBV14 with TRBJ2-5, with 11 bases aligning to TRBD1. V dropped 1 base and J dropped 2; count of bases not matched to a gene: 3. CDR1 and CDR2 from the germline V gene are SGHDN and FVKESK. The CDR3 spans 16 residues.

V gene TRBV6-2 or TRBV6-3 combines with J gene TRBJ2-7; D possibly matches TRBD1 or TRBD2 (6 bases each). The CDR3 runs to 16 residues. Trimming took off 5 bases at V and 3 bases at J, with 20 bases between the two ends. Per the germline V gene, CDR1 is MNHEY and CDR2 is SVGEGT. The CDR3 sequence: CASSLPYPGALYEQYF. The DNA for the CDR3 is TGTGCCAGCAGTCTACCATACCCGGGGGCCCTCTACGAGCAGTACTTC.

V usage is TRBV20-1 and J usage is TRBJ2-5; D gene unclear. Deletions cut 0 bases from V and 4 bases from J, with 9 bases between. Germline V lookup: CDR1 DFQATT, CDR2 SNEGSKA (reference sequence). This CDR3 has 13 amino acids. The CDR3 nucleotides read TGCAGTGCTAGAGACATGGGTGTAGAGACCCAGTACTTC. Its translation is CSARDMGVETQYF.

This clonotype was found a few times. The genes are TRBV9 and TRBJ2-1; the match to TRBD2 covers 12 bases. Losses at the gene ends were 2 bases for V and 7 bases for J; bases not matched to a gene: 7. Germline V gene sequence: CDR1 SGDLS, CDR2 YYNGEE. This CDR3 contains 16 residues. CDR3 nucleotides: TGTGCCAGCAGCGTGCCTAGCGGGGGGGCCCGTAATGAGCAGTTCTTC. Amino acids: CASSVPSGGARNEQFF.

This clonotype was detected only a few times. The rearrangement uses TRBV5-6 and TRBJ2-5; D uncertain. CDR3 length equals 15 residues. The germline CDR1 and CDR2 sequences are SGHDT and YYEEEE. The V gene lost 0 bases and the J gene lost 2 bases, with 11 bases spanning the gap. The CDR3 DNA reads TGTGCCAGCAGCTTGGCGGTACGGCAGCAAGAGACCCAGTACTTC. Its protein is CASSLAVRQQETQYF. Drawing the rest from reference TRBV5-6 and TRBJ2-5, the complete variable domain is DAGVTQSPTHLIKTRGQQVTLRCSPKSGHDTVSWYQQALGQGPQFIFQYYEEEERQRGNFPDRFSGHQFPNYSSELNVNALLLGDSALYLCASSLAVRQQETQYFGPGTRLLVL.

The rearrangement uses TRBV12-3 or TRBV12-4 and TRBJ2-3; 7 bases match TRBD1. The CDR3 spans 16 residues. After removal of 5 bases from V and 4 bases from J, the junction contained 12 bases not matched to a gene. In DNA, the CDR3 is TGTGCCAGCAGTCCCCGACAGGGTGGCATCGCAGATACGCAGTATTTT. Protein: CASSPRQGGIADTQYF.

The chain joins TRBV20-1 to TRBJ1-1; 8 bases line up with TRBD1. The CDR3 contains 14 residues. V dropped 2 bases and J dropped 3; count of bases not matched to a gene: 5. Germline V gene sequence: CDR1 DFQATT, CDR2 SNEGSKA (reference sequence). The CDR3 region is CSARRRDRYTEAFF. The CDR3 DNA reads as TGCAGTGCTAGACGGAGGGACAGGTACACTGAAGCTTTCTTT.

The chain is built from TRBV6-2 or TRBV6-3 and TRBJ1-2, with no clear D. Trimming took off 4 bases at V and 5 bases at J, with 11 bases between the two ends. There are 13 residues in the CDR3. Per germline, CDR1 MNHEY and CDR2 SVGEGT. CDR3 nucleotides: TGTGCCAGCAGTTCGACGGGATTTTATGGCTACACCTTC. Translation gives CASSSTGFYGYTF.

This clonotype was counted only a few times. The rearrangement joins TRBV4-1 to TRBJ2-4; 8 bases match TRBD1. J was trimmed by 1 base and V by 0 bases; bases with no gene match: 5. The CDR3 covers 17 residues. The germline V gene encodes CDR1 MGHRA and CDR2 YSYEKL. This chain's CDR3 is CASSQDQGAGAKNIQYF. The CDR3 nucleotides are TGCGCCAGCAGCCAAGATCAGGGGGCGGGGGCCAAAAACATTCAGTACTTC.

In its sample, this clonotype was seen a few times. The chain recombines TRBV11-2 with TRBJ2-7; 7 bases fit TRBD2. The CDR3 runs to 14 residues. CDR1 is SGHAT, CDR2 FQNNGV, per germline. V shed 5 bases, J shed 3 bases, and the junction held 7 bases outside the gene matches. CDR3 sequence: CASSHVGGYYEQYF. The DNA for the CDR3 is TGTGCCAGCAGCCACGTGGGGGGGTACTACGAGCAGTACTTC.

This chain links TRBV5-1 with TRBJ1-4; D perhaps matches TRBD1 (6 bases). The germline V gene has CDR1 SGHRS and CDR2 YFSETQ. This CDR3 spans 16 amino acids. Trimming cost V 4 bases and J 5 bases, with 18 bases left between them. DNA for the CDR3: TGCGCCAGCAGCCCGGGACACACCAGCAGGAATGAAAAACTGTTTTTT. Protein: CASSPGHTSRNEKLFF.

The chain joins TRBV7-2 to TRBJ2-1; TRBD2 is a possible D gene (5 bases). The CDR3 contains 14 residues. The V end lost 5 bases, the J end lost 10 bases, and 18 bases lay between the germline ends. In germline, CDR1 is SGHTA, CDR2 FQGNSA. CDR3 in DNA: TGTGCCAGCAGCCTCCTGGGCGTAAGAGGGGAGCAGTTCTTC. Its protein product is CASSLLGVRGEQFF.

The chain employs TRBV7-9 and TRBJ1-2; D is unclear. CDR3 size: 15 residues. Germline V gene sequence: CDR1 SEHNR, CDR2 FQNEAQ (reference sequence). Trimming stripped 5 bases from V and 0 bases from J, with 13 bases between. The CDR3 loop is CASSPPGRANYGYTF. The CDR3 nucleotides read TGTGCCAGCAGCCCCCCCGGGAGAGCTAACTATGGCTACACCTTC.

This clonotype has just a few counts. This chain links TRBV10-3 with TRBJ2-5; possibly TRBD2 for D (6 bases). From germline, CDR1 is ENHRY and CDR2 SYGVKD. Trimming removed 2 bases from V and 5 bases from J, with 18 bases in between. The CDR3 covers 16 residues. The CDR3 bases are TGTGCCATCAGTGAGACCGGACTGACGGCGGGGGAGACCCAGTACTTC. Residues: CAISETGLTAGETQYF.

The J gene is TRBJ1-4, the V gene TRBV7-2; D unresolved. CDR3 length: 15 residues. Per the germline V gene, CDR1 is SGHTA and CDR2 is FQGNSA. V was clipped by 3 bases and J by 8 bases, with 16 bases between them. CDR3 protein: CASSFRGQPEEKLFF. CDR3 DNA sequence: TGTGCCAGCAGCTTTAGAGGGCAGCCGGAGGAAAAACTGTTTTTT.

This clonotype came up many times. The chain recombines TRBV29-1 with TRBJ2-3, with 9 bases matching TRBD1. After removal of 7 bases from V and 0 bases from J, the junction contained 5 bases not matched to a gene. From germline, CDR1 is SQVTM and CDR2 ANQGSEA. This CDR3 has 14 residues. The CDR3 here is CSGFGTGSTDTQYF. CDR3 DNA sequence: TGCAGCGGTTTCGGGACAGGGAGCACAGATACGCAGTATTTT.

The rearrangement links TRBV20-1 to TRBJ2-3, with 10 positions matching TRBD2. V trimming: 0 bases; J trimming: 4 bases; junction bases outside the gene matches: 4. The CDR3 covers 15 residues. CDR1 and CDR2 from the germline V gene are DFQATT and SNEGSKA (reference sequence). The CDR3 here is CSARDLAGAADTQYF. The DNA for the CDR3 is TGCAGTGCTAGAGATCTAGCGGGAGCGGCAGATACGCAGTATTTT.

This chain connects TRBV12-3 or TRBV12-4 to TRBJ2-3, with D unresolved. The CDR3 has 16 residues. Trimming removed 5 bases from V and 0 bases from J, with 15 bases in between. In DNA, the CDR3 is TGTGCCAGCAGTCCACGGCCTGTTCCTAGCACAGATACGCAGTATTTT. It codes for CASSPRPVPSTDTQYF.